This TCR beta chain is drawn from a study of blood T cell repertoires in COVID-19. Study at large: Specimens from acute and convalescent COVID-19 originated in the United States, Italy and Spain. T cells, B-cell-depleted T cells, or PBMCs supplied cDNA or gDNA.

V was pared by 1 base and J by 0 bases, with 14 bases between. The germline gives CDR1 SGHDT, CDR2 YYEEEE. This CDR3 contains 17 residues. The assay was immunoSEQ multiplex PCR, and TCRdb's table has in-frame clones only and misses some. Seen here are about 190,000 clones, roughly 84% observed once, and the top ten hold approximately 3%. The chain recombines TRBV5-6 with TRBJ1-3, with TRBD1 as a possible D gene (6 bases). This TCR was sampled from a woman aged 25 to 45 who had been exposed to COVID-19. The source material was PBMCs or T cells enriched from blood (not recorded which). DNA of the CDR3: TGTGCCAGCAGCTTGCCCGGGGGGGCCCTCTCTGGAAACACCATATATTTT. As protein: CASSLPGGALSGNTIYF.